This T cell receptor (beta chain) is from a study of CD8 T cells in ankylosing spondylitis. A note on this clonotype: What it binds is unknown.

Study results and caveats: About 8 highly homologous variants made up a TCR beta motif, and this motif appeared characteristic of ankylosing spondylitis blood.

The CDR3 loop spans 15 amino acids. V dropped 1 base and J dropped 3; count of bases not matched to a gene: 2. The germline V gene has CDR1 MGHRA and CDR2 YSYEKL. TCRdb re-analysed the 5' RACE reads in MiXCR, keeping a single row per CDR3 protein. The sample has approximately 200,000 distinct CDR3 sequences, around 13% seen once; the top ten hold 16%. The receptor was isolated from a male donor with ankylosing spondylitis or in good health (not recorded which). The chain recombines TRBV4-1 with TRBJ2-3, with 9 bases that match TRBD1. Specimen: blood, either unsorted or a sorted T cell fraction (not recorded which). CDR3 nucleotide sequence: TGCGCCAGCAGCCAAGCACAGGGGGCTACAGATACGCAGTATTTT. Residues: CASSQAQGATDTQYF.